The next 12 T cell receptor beta chains were all read from a single sample in a study of identical twins. TCRdb recomputed calls from the 5' RACE reads with MiXCR, one row per CDR3 protein. The table lists about 530,000 distinct CDR3 sequences, roughly 15% of them singletons. This sample was also put to use in a study of yellow fever vaccine responses in identical twins.

Material: CD4+ T cells sorted from blood. Receptors were obtained from a young woman in good health.

This clonotype was seen more than once but under ten times. This chain links TRBV5-1 with TRBJ2-2, with D possibly matching TRBD1 (6 bases). Deletions cut 7 bases from V and 4 bases from J, with 14 bases between. Per the germline V gene, CDR1 is SGHRS and CDR2 is YFSETQ. CDR3 length: 14 residues. The CDR3 DNA reads as TGCGCCAGCCTACGGGACACTTCCACCGGGGAGCTGTTTTTT. It codes for CASLRDTSTGELFF.

The genes are TRBV20-1 and TRBJ2-3; tentatively, D is TRBD1 or TRBD2 (5 bases each). The length of the CDR3 is 13 residues. Trimming cost V 6 bases and J 2 bases, with 12 bases left between them. Germline V gene lookup returns CDR1 DFQATT and CDR2 SNEGSKA (reference sequence). The CDR3 sequence is CSAGTTFTDTQYF. DNA for the CDR3: TGCAGTGCAGGGACCACATTCACAGATACGCAGTATTTT.

This clonotype was counted many times. This chain connects TRBV12-3 or TRBV12-4 to TRBJ2-7, with 10 bases that match TRBD1. V lost 6 bases to trimming and J lost 5 bases; unmatched junction nucleotides: 7. CDR3 length: 14 amino acids. The CDR3 nucleotides are TGTGCCAGCAGCCCCCCGGGACAGGGGAACGAGCAGTACTTC. Encoded protein: CASSPPGQGNEQYF.

This clonotype turned up a few times. The CDR3 DNA reads as TGTGCCAGCAGCCAAGAAAGAGTCCGCAATGAGCAGTTCTTC. Protein sequence: CASSQERVRNEQFF. The chain carries TRBV14 and TRBJ2-1; no clear D gene. V lost 0 bases to trimming and J lost 6 bases, with 9 bases between them. CDR3 size: 14 residues. Germline CDR1 reads SGHDN; CDR2 reads FVKESK. Complete variable domain (other parts from reference TRBV14 and TRBJ2-1): EAGVTQFPSHSVIEKGQTVTLRCDPISGHDNLYWYRRVMGKEIKFLLHFVKESKQDESGMPNNRFLAERTGGTYSTLKVQPAELEDSGVYFCASSQERVRNEQFFGPGTRLTVL.

As for this clonotype: A junction boundary mismatches the germline segment, possibly from a read error. The chain employs TRBV12-3 or TRBV12-4 and TRBJ2-6, with 7 bases identical to TRBD2. The CDR3 extends over 15 amino acids. CDR3 bases: TGTGCCAGCAGCCCAGCGGGACCCGGGGCCAACGTCCTGAATTTC. Translated, it gives CASSPAGPGANVLNF.

Only a few counts were recorded for this clonotype. This chain connects TRBV5-1 to TRBJ1-1, with D perhaps TRBD1 (6 bases). CDR3 size: 13 residues. Germline CDR1 SGHRS, CDR2 YFSETQ. Trimming took off 4 bases at V and 5 bases at J, with 12 bases between the two ends. CDR3 nucleotide sequence: TGCGCCAGCAGCATGGGGGCGGGAACTGAAGCTTTCTTT. Translating it yields CASSMGAGTEAFF.

The rearrangement uses TRBV20-1 and TRBJ2-5; a weak D match, TRBD2 (7 bases). Germline lookup yields CDR1 DFQATT and CDR2 SNEGSKA (reference sequence). The CDR3 totals 19 residues. V was trimmed by 3 bases and J by 2 bases, leaving 28 bases between them. This CDR3 is CSARRGGGSPDMVQETQYF. The CDR3 nucleotides are TGCAGTGCTAGGAGGGGGGGTGGGAGCCCCGATATGGTGCAAGAGACCCAGTACTTC.

This clonotype was counted only a few times. This rearrangement joins TRBV20-1 to TRBJ2-3; TRBD2 matches 7 bases. CDR3 length: 15 residues. Germline assignment: CDR1 DFQATT and CDR2 SNEGSKA (reference sequence). The V and J ends lost 0 bases and 3 bases, in that order; junction bases with no gene match: 6. The CDR3 spells CSARDLQRGTDTQYF. CDR3 in DNA: TGCAGTGCTAGAGATTTACAGCGGGGAACAGATACGCAGTATTTT.

The CDR3 coding sequence is TGTGCCAGCAGCTTGGGGGGAATTGGTGATACGCAGTATTTT. Protein sequence: CASSLGGIGDTQYF. The J gene is TRBJ2-3, the V gene TRBV5-5, with D uncertain. Trimming shortened V by 0 bases and J by 6 bases, and 11 bases separated the two germline ends. Germline V gene sequence: CDR1 SGHKS, CDR2 YYEKEE (reference sequence). The CDR3 runs to 14 residues.

This clonotype was counted ten times or more. The gene calls are TRBV29-1 and TRBJ2-2; D is unresolved. Germline V gene data show CDR1 as SQVTM and CDR2 as ANQGSEA. V was shortened by 5 bases and J by 0 bases, with 10 bases between the two germline ends. The CDR3 is 14 residues long. The DNA of the CDR3 is TGCAGCGTTAGCCCCGGTTCGAACACCGGGGAGCTGTTTTTT. It codes for CSVSPGSNTGELFF.

There are a few counts of this clonotype. The genes are TRBV20-1 and TRBJ2-7; D is unresolved. The CDR3 runs 14 residues. The ends were cut back, 6 bases at V and 0 bases at J, with 15 bases in the middle. CDR1 and CDR2 (germline): DFQATT, SNEGSKA (reference sequence). In DNA, the CDR3 is TGCAGTGCCCCAACCCCCTGGAGCTCCTACGAGCAGTACTTC. This gives the protein CSAPTPWSSYEQYF.

The chain carries TRBV5-5 and TRBJ2-5; possible D gene TRBD2, 6 bases. This CDR3 is 15 amino acids long. Per germline, CDR1 SGHKS and CDR2 YYEKEE (reference sequence). Trimming took off 0 bases at V and 9 bases at J, with 18 bases between the two ends. The CDR3 DNA sequence: TGTGCCAGCAGCTTGGGTCTGGAGGGGCTCCGGGCCCAGTACTTC. Protein: CASSLGLEGLRAQYF.